The source of this TCR beta chain is a study of shared clonotypes between healthy human individuals. About this clone itself: A much more abundant neighbour one base away suggests this may be a read error.

Approximately 90 million PBMCs were counted before genomic DNA extraction. Several immunoSEQ 96-well plates shared each subset's DNA, each plate a replicate. DNA from unsorted PBMC was sequenced on ten immunoSEQ deep assay plates. Per the original methods: Junction-only sequences without quality scores were provided by ImmunoSEQ, so filtering was different. Profiling relied on immunoSEQ multiplex PCR, and the TCRdb table lists in-frame clones only, not all of them. Clonal size and the V and J genes are those of that table, whereas D and trimming came from the DNA. The data show about 490,000 clones, around 85% seen once. With 6 bases clipped from V and 6 bases from J, the junction kept 1 base outside the gene matches. The germline V gene encodes CDR1 MDHEN and CDR2 SYDVKM. This CDR3 region has 12 residues.

Source material: PBMCs. This TCR came from a woman in her thirties or forties in good health. Some clones in this sample may be carry-over from other donors' samples. V usage is TRBV28 and J usage is TRBJ1-2; 10 positions agree with TRBD1. CDR3 sequence: CASRTGGHGYTF. DNA for the CDR3: TGTGCCAGCAGGACAGGGGGCCATGGCTACACCTTC.